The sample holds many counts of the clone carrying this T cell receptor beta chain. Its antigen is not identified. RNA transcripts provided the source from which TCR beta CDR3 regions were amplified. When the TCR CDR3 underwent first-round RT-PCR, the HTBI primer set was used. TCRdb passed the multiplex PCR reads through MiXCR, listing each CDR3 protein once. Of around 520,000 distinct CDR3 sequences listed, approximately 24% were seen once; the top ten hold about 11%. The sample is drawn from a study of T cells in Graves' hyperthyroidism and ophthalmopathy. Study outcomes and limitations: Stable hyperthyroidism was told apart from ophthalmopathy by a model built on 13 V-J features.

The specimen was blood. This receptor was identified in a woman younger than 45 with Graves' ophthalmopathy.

The CDR3 sequence: CASSPHWATMKAQYF. As DNA, the CDR3 is TGTGCCAGCAGTCCTCATTGGGCCACCATGAAGGCCCAGTACTTC. The rearrangement links TRBV12-3 or TRBV12-4 to TRBJ2-5; D unclear. CDR3 length equals 15 residues. The ends were cut back, 5 bases at V and 9 bases at J, with 22 bases in the middle.